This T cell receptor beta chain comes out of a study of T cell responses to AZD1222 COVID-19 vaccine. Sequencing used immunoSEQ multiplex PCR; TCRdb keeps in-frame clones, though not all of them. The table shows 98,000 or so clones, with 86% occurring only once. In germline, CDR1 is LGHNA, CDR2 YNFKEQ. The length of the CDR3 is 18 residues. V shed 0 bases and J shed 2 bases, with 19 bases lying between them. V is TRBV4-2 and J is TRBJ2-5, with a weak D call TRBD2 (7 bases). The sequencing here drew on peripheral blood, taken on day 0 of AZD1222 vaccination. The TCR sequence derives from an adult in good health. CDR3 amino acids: CASSQEGWAGAIQETQYF. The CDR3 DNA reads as TGTGCCAGCAGCCAAGAGGGGTGGGCGGGGGCCATACAAGAGACCCAGTACTTC.